This T cell receptor beta chain was obtained from a study of T cell clonotyping in hematopoietic cell transplantation (TCRdb year 2021). Some background on the complete study: A total of 110 to 150 blood samples were collected in the study from 35 to 45 consecutive transplant recipients and their related donors. Patients were recruited between 2015 and January 2017 and followed until late 2020 or death.

The sample's time point label, in plain terms: 100 days after allo-HCT. Blood samples were obtained from recipients approximately 28 days before transplant and at days 30, 100 and 180 after transplant. Using Nuclei Lysis Solution, genomic DNA was extracted from unfractionated peripheral blood mononuclear cells that were either fresh or cryopreserved. TCR beta CDR3 regions were amplified from genomic DNA with the immunoSEQ assay, a bias-controlled multiplex PCR using V- and J-specific primers. A proprietary barcode and Illumina adapter sequences were added to the CDR3 amplicons in a second PCR step. An Illumina MiSeq instrument was used to sequence the CDR3 libraries. For the original study's pipeline: Export and quality control were handled in immunoSEQ Analyzer 3.0, while downstream analyses relied on R Bioconductor and Immunarch. Repertoire metrics were calculated using only productive rearrangements within the normalized downsampled data set. In the normalized cohort, clonotypes with more than 5 templates were defined as pathologically expanded. Repertoire diversity was measured with the Inverse Simpson Index. To capture all clonotypes, the CMV-specificity analyses were run on the non-normalized data set. TCRdb stores this immuneACCESS table with in-frame sequences only. Part of the clones is absent; in the studies checked, under half of the shortfall reflects unresolved V genes, and no reason is known for the rest. V, J and clone size derive from that table, while D and trimming were established from the DNA sequence. The sample table contains roughly 15,000 clones; only one count was recorded for 85% to 90% of them. The ten most abundant clones make up around 4% of the sample.

V drops 0 bases and J drops 3 bases, leaving 8 bases in between. From a lookup of the germline V gene, CDR1 and CDR2 are SGHTA and FQGNSA. Inclusive of the bounding cysteine and phenylalanine, the CDR3 is 14 residues long. CDR3 DNA only is kept here, 42 bases in frame from base 1. Study-level results and caveats: Overlap with donor repertoires was found for only a small fraction of recipient repertoires, with over 97% found to appear de novo at the given depth. Donor and pretransplant recipient Inverse Simpson Index values predicted broader posttransplant TCR repertoire diversity. A decrease in recipient TCR diversity was observed after transplant, and a progressive increase in pathologically expanded clonotypes was seen from day 30 to day 180. The sample size was limited and the cells went unsorted, which meant the CD4 and CD8 repertoire contributions could not be told apart.

Worth noting for this clone: Its antigen is not yet known. Base qualities are not recorded, but no much larger clone differs from it by a single base.

The rearranged chain carries TRBV7-2 and TRBJ1-1; matching of 5 bases hints at TRBD1 as the D gene. The TCR sequence derives from a male patient between 60 and 69 years old who had an allogeneic stem cell transplant from a related donor, so the T cells may come from the graft donor. Some clones in this sample may be carry-over from other donors' samples. The sequencing here drew on PBMCs, taken 100 days after allogeneic stem cell transplant. Here the CDR3 is given as CASSLAWGDTEAFF. The DNA sequence is as follows: TGTGCCAGCAGCTTAGCGTGGGGGGACACTGAAGCTTTCTTT.